This entry concerns a single T cell receptor beta chain. The sample comes from a study of blood T cell repertoires in COVID-19. Study details: There were acute and convalescent COVID-19 samples, and they came from the United States, Italy and Spain. T cells, B-cell-depleted T cells, or PBMCs provided the cDNA or gDNA that served as material.

Libraries were prepared by immunoSEQ multiplex PCR; TCRdb keeps only in-frame clonotypes and omits some of them. Seen here are around 160,000 clones, approximately 87% observed once, and the top ten hold about 9.4%. The CDR3 totals 18 residues. J gave up 1 base and V 3 bases, and 5 bases lay outside the gene matches. Germline CDR1 SGHRS, CDR2 YFSETQ. The specimen sequenced was peripheral blood. The TCR originated in a woman in her 70s with COVID-19, enrolled during active disease. The V gene is TRBV5-1, the J gene TRBJ2-3, with TRBD2 matching over 16 bases. In nucleotides, the CDR3 is TGCGCCAGCAGCTCCGGGACTAGCGGGGGGGCCCGCACAGATACGCAGTATTTT. Protein product: CASSSGTSGGARTDTQYF. The variable domain in full, with the rest retrieved from reference TRBV5-1 and TRBJ2-3, is KAGVTQTPRYLIKTRGQQVTLSCSPISGHRSVSWYQQTPGQGLQFLFEYFSETQRNKGNFPGRFSGRQFSNSRSEMNVSTLELGDSALYLCASSSGTSGGARTDTQYFGPGTRLTVL.